This T cell receptor (beta chain) appears in the sequencing data of a study of blood T cell repertoires in COVID-19. This clone was seen a handful of times. Germline CDR1 and CDR2: SGHDT and YYEEEE. This CDR3 spans 15 amino acids. V lost 4 bases to trimming and J lost 4 bases; unmatched junction nucleotides: 8. Method: immunoSEQ multiplex PCR; TCRdb's copy keeps in-frame clones and lacks some. The sample lists 91,000 or so clones; roughly four fifths were seen once. The chain uses TRBV5-6 and TRBJ2-5; 9 bases are a match to TRBD1. The material sequenced was peripheral blood. This clonotype was sampled from a man between 45 and 60 years old with active or convalescent COVID-19. The CDR3 region is CASSAGTGSRETQYF. The CDR3, as DNA: TGTGCCAGCAGCGCCGGGACAGGGTCTCGAGAGACCCAGTACTTC.